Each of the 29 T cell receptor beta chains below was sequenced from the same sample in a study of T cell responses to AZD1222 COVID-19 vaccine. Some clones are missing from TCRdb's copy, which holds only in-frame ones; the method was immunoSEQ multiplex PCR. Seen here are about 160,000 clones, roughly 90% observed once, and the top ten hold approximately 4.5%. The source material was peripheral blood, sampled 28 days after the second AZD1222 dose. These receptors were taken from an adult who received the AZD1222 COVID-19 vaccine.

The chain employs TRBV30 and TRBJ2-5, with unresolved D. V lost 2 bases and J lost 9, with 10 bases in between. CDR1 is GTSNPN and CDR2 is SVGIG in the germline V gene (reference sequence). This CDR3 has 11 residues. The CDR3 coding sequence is TGTGCCTGGAGTCATCGGGCGGCCCAGTACTTC. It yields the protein CAWSHRAAQYF.

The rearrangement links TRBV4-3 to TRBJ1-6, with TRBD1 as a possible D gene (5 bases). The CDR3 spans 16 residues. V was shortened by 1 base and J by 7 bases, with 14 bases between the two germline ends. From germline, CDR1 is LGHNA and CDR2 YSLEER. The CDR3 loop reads CASSQVVGLKNSPLHF. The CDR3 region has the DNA TGCGCCAGCAGCCAAGTCGTGGGACTGAAAAATTCACCCCTCCACTTT.

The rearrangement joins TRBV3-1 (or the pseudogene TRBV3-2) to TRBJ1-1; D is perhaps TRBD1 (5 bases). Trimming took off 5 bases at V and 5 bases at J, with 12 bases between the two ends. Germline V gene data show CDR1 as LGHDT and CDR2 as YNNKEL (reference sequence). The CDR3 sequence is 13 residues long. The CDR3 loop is CASSDHGGTEAFF. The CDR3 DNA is TGTGCCAGCAGCGACCACGGGGGGACTGAAGCTTTCTTT.

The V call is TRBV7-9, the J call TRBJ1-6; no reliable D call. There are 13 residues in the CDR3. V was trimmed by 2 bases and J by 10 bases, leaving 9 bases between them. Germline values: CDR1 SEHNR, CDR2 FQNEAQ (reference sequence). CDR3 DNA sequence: TGTGCCAGCAGCTTAACGGCGGAATCACCCCTCCACTTT. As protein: CASSLTAESPLHF.

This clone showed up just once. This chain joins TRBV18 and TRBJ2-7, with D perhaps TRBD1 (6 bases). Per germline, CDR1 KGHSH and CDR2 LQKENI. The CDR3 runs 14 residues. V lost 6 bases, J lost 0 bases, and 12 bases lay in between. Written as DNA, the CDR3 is TGTGCCAGCTCTCGGGACACCGTCTCCTACGAGCAGTACTTC. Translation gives CASSRDTVSYEQYF.

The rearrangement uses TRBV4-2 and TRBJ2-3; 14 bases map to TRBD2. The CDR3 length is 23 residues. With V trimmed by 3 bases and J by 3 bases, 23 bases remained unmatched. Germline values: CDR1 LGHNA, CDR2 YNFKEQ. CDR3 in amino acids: CASSQYPGLPGLAGALRTDTQYF. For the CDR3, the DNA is TGTGCCAGCAGCCAGTATCCAGGCCTCCCGGGACTAGCGGGGGCACTGAGGACAGATACGCAGTATTTT.

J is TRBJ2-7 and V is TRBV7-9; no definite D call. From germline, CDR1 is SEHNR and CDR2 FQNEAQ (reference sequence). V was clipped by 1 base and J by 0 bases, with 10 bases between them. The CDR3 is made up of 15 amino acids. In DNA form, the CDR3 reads TGTGCCAGCAGCTTAGATCCGTATAGCTCCTACGAGCAGTACTTC. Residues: CASSLDPYSSYEQYF. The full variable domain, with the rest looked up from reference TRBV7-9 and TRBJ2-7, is DTGVSQNPRHKITKRGQNVTFRCDPISEHNRLYWYRQTLGQGPEFLTYFQNEAQLEKSRLLSDRFSAERPKGSFSTLEIQRTEQGDSAMYLCASSLDPYSSYEQYFGPGTRLTVT.

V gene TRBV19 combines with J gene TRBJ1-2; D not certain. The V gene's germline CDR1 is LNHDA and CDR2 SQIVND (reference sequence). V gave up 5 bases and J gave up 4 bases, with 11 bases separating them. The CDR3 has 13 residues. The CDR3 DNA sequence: TGTGCCAGTAGTGCCCCGGGGTTCTATGGCTACACCTTC. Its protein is CASSAPGFYGYTF.

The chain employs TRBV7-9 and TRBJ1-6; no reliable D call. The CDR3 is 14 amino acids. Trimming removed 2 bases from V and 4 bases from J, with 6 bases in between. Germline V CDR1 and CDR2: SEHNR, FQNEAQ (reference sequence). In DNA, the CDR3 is TGTGCCAGCAGCTTAAAGGCATATAATTCACCCCTCCACTTT. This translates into CASSLKAYNSPLHF.

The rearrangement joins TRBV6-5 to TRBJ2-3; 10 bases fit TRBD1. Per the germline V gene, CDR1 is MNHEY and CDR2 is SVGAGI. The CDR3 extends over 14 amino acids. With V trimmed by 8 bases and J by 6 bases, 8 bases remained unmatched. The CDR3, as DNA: TGTGCCAGCTGTCGGGGACAGGGGCCTGATACGCAGTATTTT. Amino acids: CASCRGQGPDTQYF.

The CDR3 protein is CASSSKGKGQYF. For the CDR3, the DNA is TGTGCCAGCAGCTCGAAGGGAAAGGGGCAGTACTTC. This sequence joins TRBV12-3 or TRBV12-4 and TRBJ2-7; no definite D call. The CDR3 runs 12 residues. V was trimmed by 6 bases and J by 9 bases, leaving 15 bases between them.

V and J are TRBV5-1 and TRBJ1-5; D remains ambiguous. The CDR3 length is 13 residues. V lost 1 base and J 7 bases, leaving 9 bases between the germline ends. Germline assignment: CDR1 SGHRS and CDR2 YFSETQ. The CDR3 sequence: CASSLNGKQPQHF. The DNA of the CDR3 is TGCGCCAGCAGCTTGAACGGGAAGCAGCCCCAGCATTTT.

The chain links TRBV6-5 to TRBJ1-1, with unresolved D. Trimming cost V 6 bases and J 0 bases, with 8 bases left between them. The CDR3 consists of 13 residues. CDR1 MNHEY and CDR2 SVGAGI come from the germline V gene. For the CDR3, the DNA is TGTGCCAGCAGGTATGGACTGAACACTGAAGCTTTCTTT. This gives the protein CASRYGLNTEAFF.

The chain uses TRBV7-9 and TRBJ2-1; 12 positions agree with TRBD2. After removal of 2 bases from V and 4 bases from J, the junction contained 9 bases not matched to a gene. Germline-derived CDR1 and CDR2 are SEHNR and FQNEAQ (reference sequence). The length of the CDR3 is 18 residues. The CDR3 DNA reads TGTGCCAGCAGCTTACCACTGACCACTAGCGGGGGGTACAATGAGCAGTTCTTC. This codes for CASSLPLTTSGGYNEQFF.

The DNA of the CDR3 is TGTGCCAGCAGTTACACAGGAAACACTGAAGCTTTCTTT. This sequence encodes CASSYTGNTEAFF. The chain joins TRBV6-5 to TRBJ1-1; a weak D match, TRBD1 (5 bases). The germline CDR1 and CDR2 sequences are MNHEY and SVGAGI. The CDR3 covers 13 residues. Trimming removed 2 bases from V and 2 bases from J, with 6 bases in between.

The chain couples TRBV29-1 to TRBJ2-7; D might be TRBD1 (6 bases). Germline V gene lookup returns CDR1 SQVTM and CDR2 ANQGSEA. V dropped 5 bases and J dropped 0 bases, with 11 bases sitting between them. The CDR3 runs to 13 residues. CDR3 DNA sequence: TGCAGCGTTCCCCGGGACAACTCCTACGAGCAGTACTTC. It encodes CSVPRDNSYEQYF.

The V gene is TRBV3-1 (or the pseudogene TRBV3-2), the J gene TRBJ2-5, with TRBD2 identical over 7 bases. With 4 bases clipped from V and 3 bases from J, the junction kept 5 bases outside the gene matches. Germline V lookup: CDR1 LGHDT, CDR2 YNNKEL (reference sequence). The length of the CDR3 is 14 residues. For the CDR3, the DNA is TGTGCCAGCAGCCCCGGGACTACAAAAGAGACCCAGTACTTC. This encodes CASSPGTTKETQYF.

The CDR3 nucleotides read TGTGCCAGCAGTTACTCGGCCGGGGGGGCGCTAAATGAGCAGTTCTTC. It encodes CASSYSAGGALNEQFF. The chain carries TRBV6-6 and TRBJ2-1, with 8 bases matching TRBD2. The CDR3 has 16 amino acids. Losses at the gene ends were 0 bases for V and 7 bases for J; bases not matched to a gene: 8. Germline V lookup: CDR1 MNHNY, CDR2 SVGAGI (reference sequence).

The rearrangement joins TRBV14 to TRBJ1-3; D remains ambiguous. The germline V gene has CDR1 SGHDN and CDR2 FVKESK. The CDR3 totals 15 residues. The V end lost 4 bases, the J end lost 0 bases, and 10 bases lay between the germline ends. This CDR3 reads CASSPTGFSGNTIYF. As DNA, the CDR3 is TGTGCCAGCAGCCCAACGGGGTTCTCTGGAAACACCATATATTTT.

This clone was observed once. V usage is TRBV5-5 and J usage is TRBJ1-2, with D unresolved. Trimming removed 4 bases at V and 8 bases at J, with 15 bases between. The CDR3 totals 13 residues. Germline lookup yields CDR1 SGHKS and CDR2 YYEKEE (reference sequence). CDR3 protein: CASSEWGGRGYTF. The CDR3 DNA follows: TGTGCCAGCAGCGAGTGGGGTGGACGGGGCTACACCTTC.

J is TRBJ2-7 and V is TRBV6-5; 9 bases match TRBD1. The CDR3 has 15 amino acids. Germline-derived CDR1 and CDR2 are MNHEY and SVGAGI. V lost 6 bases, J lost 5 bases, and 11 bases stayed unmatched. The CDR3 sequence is CASSLPGTGINEQYF. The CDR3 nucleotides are TGTGCCAGCAGCCTTCCGGGGACAGGGATCAACGAGCAGTACTTC.

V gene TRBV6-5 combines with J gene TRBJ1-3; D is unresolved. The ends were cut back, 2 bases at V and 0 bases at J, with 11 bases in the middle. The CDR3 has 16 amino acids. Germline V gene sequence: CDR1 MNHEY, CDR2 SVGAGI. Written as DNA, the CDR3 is TGTGCCAGCAGTTACAATCCTGAGAGCTCTGGAAACACCATATATTTT. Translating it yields CASSYNPESSGNTIYF.

CDR3 DNA sequence: TGTGCCAGCAGTGTTGGTGGAAATGAGCAGTTCTTC. Translating it yields CASSVGGNEQFF. V is TRBV2 and J is TRBJ2-1; the D is unclear. The length of the CDR3 is 12 residues. V lost 4 bases to trimming and J lost 7 bases, with 8 bases between them. Germline loops: CDR1 SNHLY, CDR2 FYNNEI.

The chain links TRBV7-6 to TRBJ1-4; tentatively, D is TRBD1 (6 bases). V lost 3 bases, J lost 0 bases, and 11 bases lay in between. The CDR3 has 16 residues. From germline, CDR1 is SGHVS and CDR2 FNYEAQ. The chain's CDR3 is CASSFGQRTTNEKLFF. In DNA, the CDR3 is TGTGCCAGCAGCTTCGGACAGAGGACAACTAATGAAAAACTGTTTTTT. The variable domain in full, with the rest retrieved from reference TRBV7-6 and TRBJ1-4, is GAGVSQSPRYKVTKRGQDVALRCDPISGHVSLYWYRQALGQGPEFLTYFNYEAQQDKSGLPNDRFSAERPEGSISTLTIQRTEQRDSAMYRCASSFGQRTTNEKLFFGSGTQLSVL.

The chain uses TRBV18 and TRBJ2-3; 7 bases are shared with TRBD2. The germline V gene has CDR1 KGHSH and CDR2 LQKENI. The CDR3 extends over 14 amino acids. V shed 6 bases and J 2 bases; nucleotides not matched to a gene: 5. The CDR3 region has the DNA TGTGCCAGCTCCCCGGCGGGGGTCACAGATACGCAGTATTTT. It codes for CASSPAGVTDTQYF.

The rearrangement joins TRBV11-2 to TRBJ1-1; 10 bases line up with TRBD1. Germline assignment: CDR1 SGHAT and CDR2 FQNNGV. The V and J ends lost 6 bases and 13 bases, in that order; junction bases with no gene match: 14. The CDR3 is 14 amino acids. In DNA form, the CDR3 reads TGTGCCAGCAGAGAGACAGGGGGCGCCCGAAAGGTTTTCTTT. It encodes CASRETGGARKVFF. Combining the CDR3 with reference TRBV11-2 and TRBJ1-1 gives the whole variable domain EAGVAQSPRYKIIEKRQSVAFWCNPISGHATLYWYQQILGQGPKLLIQFQNNGVVDDSQLPKDRFSAERLKGVDSTLKIQPAKLEDSAVYLCASRETGGARKVFFGQGTRLTVV.

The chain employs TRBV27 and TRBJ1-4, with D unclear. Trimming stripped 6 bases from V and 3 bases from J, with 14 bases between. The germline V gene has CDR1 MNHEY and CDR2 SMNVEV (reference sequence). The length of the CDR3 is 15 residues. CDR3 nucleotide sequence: TGTGCCAGCAGCCCGACCGGGCGGGCTAATGAAAAACTGTTTTTT. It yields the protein CASSPTGRANEKLFF.

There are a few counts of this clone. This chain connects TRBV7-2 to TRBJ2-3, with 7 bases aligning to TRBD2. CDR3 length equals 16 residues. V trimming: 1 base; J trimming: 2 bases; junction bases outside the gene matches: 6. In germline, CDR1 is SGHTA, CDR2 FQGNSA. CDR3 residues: CASSLGSGAPTDTQYF. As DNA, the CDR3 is TGTGCCAGCAGCTTAGGCAGCGGGGCGCCCACAGATACGCAGTATTTT.

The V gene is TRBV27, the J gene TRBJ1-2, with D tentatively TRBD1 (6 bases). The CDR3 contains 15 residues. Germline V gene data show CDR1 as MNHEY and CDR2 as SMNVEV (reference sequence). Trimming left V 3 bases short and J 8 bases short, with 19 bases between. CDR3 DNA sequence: TGTGCCAGCAGTTTGTCAACAGGGAATGTGGAGGGCTACACCTTC. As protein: CASSLSTGNVEGYTF.